The rows below give T cell receptor beta chains drawn from one sample of a study of identical twins. TCRdb independently ran MiXCR on the 5' RACE reads; one entry per CDR3 protein. The sample has about 790,000 distinct CDR3 sequences; around a sixth are singletons. Another study also made use of these data, one on T cells expressing NK-cell markers.

The source material was PBMCs. The receptor set was obtained from a woman in her late teens or twenties in good health. The CDR3 runs from the conserved cysteine through the conserved F or W. A D gene is named only where the DNA matches it firmly. Rows may omit the clone size; those that give it use once, few, many or a size class.

>TRBJ2-7|TRBV20-1|NA|TRBD1
CSADRDRPYEQYF
TGCAGTGCTGACCGGGACAGGCCCTACGAGCAGTACTTC
>TRBJ1-2|TRBV10-3|NA|NA
CAITRRGDPGYTF
TGTGCCATCACCCGTAGGGGGGACCCTGGCTACACCTTC
>TRBJ2-3|TRBV3-1|NA|TRBD2
CASGGLASDTQYF
TGTGCCAGCGGCGGACTAGCGTCAGATACGCAGTATTTT
>TRBJ1-1|TRBV27|few|TRBD1
CASRKDRANTEAFF
TGTGCCAGCAGGAAGGACAGGGCCAACACTGAAGCTTTCTTT
>TRBJ2-3|TRBV10-2|few|TRBD2
CASSALTSGTDTQYF
TGCGCCAGCAGTGCATTGACTAGCGGCACAGATACGCAGTATTTT
>TRBJ2-2|TRBV7-6|NA|TRBD1
CASSLRGPVTGELFF
TGTGCCAGCAGTTTAAGGGGGCCGGTAACCGGGGAGCTGTTTTTT
>TRBJ2-7|TRBV7-2|few|TRBD1
CASSGPGTGSGGQYF
TGTGCCAGCAGCGGACCCGGGACAGGCTCTGGGGGGCAGTACTTC
>TRBJ2-3|TRBV7-6|few|NA
CASSLAGGLPDTQYF
TGTGCCAGCAGCTTAGCCGGGGGACTCCCGGATACGCAGTATTTT
>TRBJ2-5|TRBV7-2|NA|TRBD2
CASSLAGRSSGKETQYF
TGTGCCAGCAGCTTAGCTGGTCGATCCAGCGGGAAGGAGACCCAGTACTTC
>TRBJ1-6|TRBV6-5|many|NA
CASSYLRPRHSPLHF
TGTGCCAGCAGTTACCTCCGTCCTAGGCATTCACCCCTCCACTTT
>TRBJ1-1|TRBV10-3|NA|NA
CAISESGKGKNTEAFF
TGTGCCATCAGTGAGTCGGGTAAGGGGAAGAACACTGAAGCTTTCTTT
>TRBJ1-1|TRBV5-6|few|NA
CASSTGGAGTEAFF
TGTGCCAGCAGCACCGGTGGGGCTGGGACTGAAGCTTTCTTT
>TRBJ2-1|TRBV7-9|few|TRBD1
CASSTGQKNEQFF
TGTGCCAGCAGCACGGGACAGAAGAATGAGCAGTTCTTC
>TRBJ2-7|TRBV29-1|few|NA
CSVKEADEQYF
TGCAGCGTGAAGGAAGCGGACGAGCAGTACTTC
>TRBJ1-2|TRBV19|few|NA
CASSNSLYGYTF
TGTGCCAGTAGTAACAGTTTATATGGCTACACCTTC
>TRBJ2-7|TRBV9|NA|TRBD1
CASSETGENSYEQYF
TGTGCCAGCAGCGAAACAGGGGAGAACTCCTACGAGCAGTACTTC
>TRBJ2-5|TRBV7-3|NA|NA
CASSLTRGQGTGYETQYF
TGTGCCAGCAGCTTAACGCGGGGGCAAGGGACAGGATACGAGACCCAGTACTTC
>TRBJ2-2|TRBV5-6|many|NA
CASSLDTGELFF
TGTGCCAGCAGCCTAGACACCGGGGAGCTGTTTTTT
>TRBJ2-1|TRBV12-3/TRBV12-4|many|TRBD2
CASSLVAGGRNEQFF
TGTGCCAGCAGTTTAGTAGCGGGGGGCAGGAATGAGCAGTTCTTC
>TRBJ1-4|TRBV6-1|NA|NA
CASTKTPPYEKLFF
TGTGCCAGCACAAAGACACCACCATATGAAAAACTGTTTTTT
>TRBJ2-5|TRBV5-5|NA|NA
CASSEGPETQYF
TGTGCCAGCAGCGAGGGCCCCGAGACCCAGTACTTC
>TRBJ1-4|TRBV6-1|few|NA
CASSKTLFVNEKLFF
TGTGCCAGCAGTAAAACATTATTCGTTAATGAAAAACTGTTTTTT
>TRBJ1-6|TRBV4-3|few|TRBD1
CASSHPGQGKSPLHF
TGCGCCAGCAGCCATCCTGGACAGGGGAAATCACCCCTCCACTTT
>TRBJ2-2|TRBV20-1|few|NA
CSARDAARSGGELFF
TGCAGTGCTAGGGACGCCGCCCGTTCTGGCGGGGAGCTGTTTTTT
>TRBJ2-3|TRBV4-3|few|NA
CASSQVFKIASPDTQYF
TGCGCCAGCAGCCAAGTGTTCAAAATCGCTTCCCCCGATACGCAGTATTTT
>TRBJ2-7|TRBV7-2|few|TRBD2
CASSYTLQREPQYF
TGTGCCAGCAGCTATACCCTGCAGCGGGAGCCGCAGTACTTC